Each of the 27 T cell receptor beta chains below was sequenced from the same sample in a study of cytomegalovirus exposure and HLA in healthy donors. Researchers ran the PCR with 60 Vbeta and 13 Jbeta primers. Clones were read by immunoSEQ multiplex PCR, and TCRdb kept only the in-frame ones, dropping some. The sample carries some 130,000 clones, roughly three quarters recorded once. The sequenced sample consisted of PBMCs. These receptors all come from a young man in good health and CMV-seronegative.

The chain joins TRBV9 to TRBJ2-7; 7 nucleotides align to TRBD2. Germline CDR1 is SGDLS and CDR2 is YYNGEE. The CDR3 runs 14 residues. V was pared by 0 bases and J by 3 bases, with 3 bases of the junction left unmatched. The CDR3 DNA is TGTGCCAGCAGCGTAGGGCGGGAGATCTACGAGCAGTACTTC. Protein sequence: CASSVGREIYEQYF. The full variable domain, completed using reference TRBV9 and TRBJ2-7, is DSGVTQTPKHLITATGQRVTLRCSPRSGDLSVYWYQQSLDQGLQFLIQYYNGEERAKGNILERFSAQQFPDLHSELNLSSLELGDSALYFCASSVGREIYEQYFGPGTRLTVT.

The chain couples TRBV6-6 to TRBJ1-2; the D is unclear. CDR1 and CDR2 (germline): MNHNY, SVGAGI (reference sequence). V lost 1 base and J 2 bases, leaving 5 bases between the germline ends. This CDR3 contains 13 residues. The CDR3, as DNA: TGTGCCAGCAGTTACTGGCGGAACTATGGCTACACCTTC. Residues: CASSYWRNYGYTF.

This chain joins TRBV6-5 and TRBJ1-2; TRBD1 aligns across 9 bases. This CDR3 is built from 15 residues. Germline assignment: CDR1 MNHEY and CDR2 SVGAGI. J was trimmed by 7 bases and V by 1 base; bases with no gene match: 7. Here the CDR3 DNA reads TGTGCCAGCAGTTACTGGAAAACAGGGGGCGGTGGCTACACCTTC. This encodes CASSYWKTGGGGYTF.

DNA for the CDR3: TGTGCCAGCAGCCTTCAGGGGGGCTCCTACGAGCAGTACTTC. Residues: CASSLQGGSYEQYF. J is TRBJ2-5 and V is TRBV28, with D possibly TRBD1 on 7 matching bases. The J call may be mistaken, given a closer DNA end match to TRBJ2-7. Germline values: CDR1 MDHEN, CDR2 SYDVKM. The CDR3 sequence is 14 residues long.

The chain recombines TRBV9 with TRBJ2-2; TRBD2 matches at 9 bases. This CDR3 is built from 15 residues. After removal of 1 base from V and 4 bases from J, the junction contained 2 bases not matched to a gene. Germline CDR1 reads SGDLS; CDR2 reads YYNGEE. The CDR3 protein is CASSVRLAATGELFF. The CDR3 DNA sequence: TGTGCCAGCAGCGTAAGACTAGCGGCCACCGGGGAGCTGTTTTTT.

The rearrangement links TRBV6-6 to TRBJ2-3, with D possibly TRBD1 on 7 matching bases. The germline V gene has CDR1 MNHNY and CDR2 SVGAGI (reference sequence). Between the trimmed V and J ends, which lost 6 bases and 2 bases, there was a span of 12 bases. The CDR3 has 14 residues. The CDR3 region is CASRRGQSTDTQYF. The CDR3 region has the DNA TGTGCCAGCAGGCGGGGACAGTCCACAGATACGCAGTATTTT.

The CDR3 DNA reads TGCAGTATGGGGGCGGACACTGAAGCTTTCTTT. As protein: CSMGADTEAFF. This chain connects TRBV20-1 to TRBJ1-1; D possibly corresponds to TRBD1 (6 bases). The CDR3 has 11 residues. V lost 8 bases, J lost 3 bases, and 10 bases lay in between. Germline V gene data show CDR1 as DFQATT and CDR2 as SNEGSKA (reference sequence).

The chain is built from TRBV7-2 and TRBJ1-6; 8 bases are shared with TRBD1. From germline, CDR1 is SGHTA and CDR2 FQGNSA. The CDR3 spans 17 residues. Trimming cost V 4 bases and J 5 bases; bases outside gene matches: 10. CDR3 protein: CASSSRPRQGNNSPLHF. The CDR3, as DNA: TGTGCCAGCAGCTCCCGCCCCCGACAGGGGAATAATTCACCCCTCCACTTT.

This rearrangement joins TRBV15 to TRBJ1-5; maybe TRBD1 (6 bases). Trimming pared 1 base from V and 6 bases from J, leaving 16 bases between. The CDR3 runs to 16 residues. The germline gives CDR1 LNHNV, CDR2 YYDKDF (reference sequence). In nucleotides, the CDR3 is TGTGCCACCAGCAGAGCAGGAACAGGGCGCTTTCAGCCCCAGCATTTT. Protein product: CATSRAGTGRFQPQHF. The full variable domain, in which reference TRBV15 and TRBJ1-5 provide the parts outside the CDR3, is DAMVIQNPRYQVTQFGKPVTLSCSQTLNHNVMYWYQQKSSQAPKLLFHYYDKDFNNEADTPDNFQSRRPNTSFCFLDIRSPGLGDTAMYLCATSRAGTGRFQPQHFGDGTRLSIL.

The genes are TRBV29-1 and TRBJ2-7; 10 bases map to TRBD1. V gave up 4 bases and J gave up 4 bases; unmatched junction bases: 4. Germline CDR1 and CDR2: SQVTM and ANQGSEA. The CDR3 has 13 amino acids. CDR3 region: CSVVGDRGYEQYF. CDR3 nucleotides: TGCAGCGTTGTTGGGGACAGGGGTTACGAGCAGTACTTC.

This clone was seen only once. The rearrangement uses TRBV7-6 and TRBJ2-7; 10 nucleotides line up with TRBD1. CDR1 is SGHVS, CDR2 FNYEAQ, per germline. CDR3 length: 13 residues. The ends lost 5 bases at V and 6 bases at J; junction bases unmatched: 4. The DNA of the CDR3 is TGTGCCAGCAGCCCCCGGGACAGGGGCGAGCAGTACTTC. Translation: CASSPRDRGEQYF.

The chain is built from TRBV5-1 and TRBJ2-3; TRBD2 agrees at 11 bases. Per germline, CDR1 SGHRS and CDR2 YFSETQ. V was clipped by 5 bases and J by 3 bases; unmatched bases: 5. This CDR3 spans 15 amino acids. In nucleotides, the CDR3 is TGCGCCAGCAGACTTCTAGCGGGAGGAACAGATACGCAGTATTTT. Translated: CASRLLAGGTDTQYF.

V and J are TRBV25-1 and TRBJ1-4; 10 bases line up with TRBD1. V dropped 6 bases and J dropped 5; count of bases not matched to a gene: 6. The CDR3 loop spans 15 amino acids. The germline V gene has CDR1 MGHDK and CDR2 SYGVNS. The CDR3 nucleotides are TGTGCCAGCAGCGATACGGGACAGGGGAATGAAAAACTGTTTTTT. Translation: CASSDTGQGNEKLFF.

V gene TRBV7-6 combines with J gene TRBJ2-5; D gene unclear. V lost 1 base, J lost 5 bases, and 8 bases lay in between. Germline V gene sequence: CDR1 SGHVS, CDR2 FNYEAQ. CDR3 size: 13 residues. The CDR3 loop is CASSLELSETQYF. CDR3 in DNA: TGTGCCAGCAGCTTAGAGCTGTCGGAGACCCAGTACTTC.

V and J are TRBV5-1 and TRBJ2-5, with TRBD1 identical over 9 bases. V lost 4 bases and J lost 1; bases outside the gene matches: 5. CDR3 length: 15 residues. The germline CDR1 and CDR2 sequences are SGHRS and YFSETQ. CDR3 DNA sequence: TGCGCCAGCAGCGGGGACAGGGCCCCCCAAGAGACCCAGTACTTC. The encoded protein is CASSGDRAPQETQYF.

The rearrangement uses TRBV5-8 and TRBJ2-7; maybe TRBD1 (6 bases). The ends were cut back, 7 bases at V and 3 bases at J, with 20 bases in the middle. This CDR3 has 15 amino acids. CDR1 SGHTS and CDR2 YDEGEE come from the germline V gene. The CDR3 protein is CASGEGGSKGYEQYF. The CDR3 DNA is TGTGCCAGCGGGGAAGGGGGAAGTAAAGGCTACGAGCAGTACTTC.

This clone was detected a few times. The sample carries other DNA sequences with the same CDR3. The V call is TRBV9, the J call TRBJ1-1; unclear D gene. CDR3 length: 12 amino acids. Germline-derived CDR1 and CDR2 are SGDLS and YYNGEE. V shed 2 bases and J shed 3 bases, with 5 bases lying between them. The CDR3 region is CASSVADTEAFF. CDR3 nucleotide sequence: TGTGCCAGCAGCGTTGCAGACACTGAAGCTTTCTTT.

The chain couples TRBV30 to TRBJ2-7; TRBD1 aligns across 9 bases. The CDR3 has 13 amino acids. CDR1 GTSNPN and CDR2 SVGIG come from the germline V gene (reference sequence). V lost 4 bases to trimming and J lost 3 bases; unmatched junction nucleotides: 4. CDR3 sequence: CAWIRQGGYEQYF. CDR3 nucleotide sequence: TGTGCCTGGATACGACAGGGGGGCTACGAGCAGTACTTC.

The rearrangement joins TRBV19 to TRBJ1-2; D gene uncertain. The CDR3 is 13 amino acids. Germline V CDR1 and CDR2: LNHDA, SQIVND (reference sequence). The V and J ends lost 1 base and 4 bases respectively, with 7 bases between them. The CDR3 nucleotides read TGTGCCAGTAGTATAGGAGCCCGCTATGGCTACACCTTC. Amino acids: CASSIGARYGYTF. The variable domain in full, completed from reference TRBV19 and TRBJ1-2, reads DGGITQSPKYLFRKEGQNVTLSCEQNLNHDAMYWYRQDPGQGLRLIYYSQIVNDFQKGDIAEGYSVSREKKESFPLTVTSAQKNPTAFYLCASSIGARYGYTFGSGTRLTVV.

The rearrangement uses TRBV19 and TRBJ2-1; 8 positions match TRBD2. This CDR3 has 15 residues. With V trimmed by 6 bases and J by 8 bases, 12 bases remained unmatched. CDR1 LNHDA and CDR2 SQIVND come from the germline V gene (reference sequence). The DNA for the CDR3 is TGTGCCAGTAGCACACGCGGTCGGGGGGGCTATGAGCAGTTCTTC. Translation gives CASSTRGRGGYEQFF. The whole variable domain, remainder taken from reference TRBV19 and TRBJ2-1, is DGGITQSPKYLFRKEGQNVTLSCEQNLNHDAMYWYRQDPGQGLRLIYYSQIVNDFQKGDIAEGYSVSREKKESFPLTVTSAQKNPTAFYLCASSTRGRGGYEQFFGPGTRLTVL.

A few counts support this clone. The chain joins TRBV5-5 to TRBJ2-7, with D uncertain. CDR1 is SGHKS and CDR2 is YYEKEE in the germline V gene (reference sequence). This CDR3 region has 11 residues. V lost 4 bases to trimming and J lost 6 bases, with 8 bases between them. The DNA of the CDR3 is TGTGCCAGCAGCGTCCCGGGCGAGCAGTACTTC. The encoded protein is CASSVPGEQYF.

This chain connects TRBV18 to TRBJ2-1; the match to TRBD1 covers 9 bases. CDR1 is KGHSH and CDR2 is LQKENI in the germline V gene. This CDR3 region has 14 residues. V lost 3 bases and J lost 4; bases outside the gene matches: 1. The CDR3 nucleotides read TGTGCCAGCTCACCGGGACAGGGTTACAATGAGCAGTTCTTC. As protein: CASSPGQGYNEQFF.

This chain joins TRBV11-3 and TRBJ2-1; TRBD2 aligns across 8 bases. V dropped 0 bases and J dropped 2; count of bases not matched to a gene: 3. Germline V gene lookup returns CDR1 SGHNT and CDR2 YENEEA. The CDR3 length is 16 residues. CDR3 coding DNA: TGTGCCAGCAGCTTAGACGGTAGCGGGGCCTACAATGAGCAGTTCTTC. This sequence encodes CASSLDGSGAYNEQFF.

This clone was picked up a small number of times. V usage is TRBV27 and J usage is TRBJ1-1; D may be TRBD1 (5 bases). The CDR3 contains 15 residues. The germline gives CDR1 MNHEY, CDR2 SMNVEV (reference sequence). The ends were cut back, 5 bases at V and 0 bases at J, with 13 bases in the middle. The CDR3, as DNA: TGTGCCAGCAGTCCAGGCGGGGGATTGAACACTGAAGCTTTCTTT. The encoded protein is CASSPGGGLNTEAFF.

This chain joins TRBV5-1 and TRBJ2-7, with TRBD1 as a possible D gene (5 bases). The V and J ends lost 5 bases and 4 bases respectively, with 19 bases between them. CDR1 is SGHRS, CDR2 YFSETQ, per germline. CDR3 length: 15 amino acids. The CDR3 region has the DNA TGCGCCAGCAGTAGGGGCAGTCAGGCTAGTTACGAGCAGTACTTC. Its translation: CASSRGSQASYEQYF.

V usage is TRBV7-9 and J usage is TRBJ2-1; the D gene is possibly TRBD2 (5 bases). V lost 1 base and J lost 9, with 7 bases in between. Germline V gives CDR1 SEHNR, CDR2 FQNEAQ (reference sequence). The CDR3 length is 12 residues. The CDR3 loop reads CASSLVGSEQFF. DNA of the CDR3: TGTGCCAGCAGCTTAGTTGGGAGTGAGCAGTTCTTC.

The chain carries TRBV11-2 and TRBJ2-1, with 7 bases aligning to TRBD1. The CDR3 length is 15 residues. V trimming: 5 bases; J trimming: 4 bases; junction bases outside the gene matches: 8. Germline V lookup: CDR1 SGHAT, CDR2 FQNNGV. The CDR3 here is CASSLHRGAYNEQFF. DNA for the CDR3: TGTGCCAGCAGCCTGCACAGGGGCGCATACAATGAGCAGTTCTTC.